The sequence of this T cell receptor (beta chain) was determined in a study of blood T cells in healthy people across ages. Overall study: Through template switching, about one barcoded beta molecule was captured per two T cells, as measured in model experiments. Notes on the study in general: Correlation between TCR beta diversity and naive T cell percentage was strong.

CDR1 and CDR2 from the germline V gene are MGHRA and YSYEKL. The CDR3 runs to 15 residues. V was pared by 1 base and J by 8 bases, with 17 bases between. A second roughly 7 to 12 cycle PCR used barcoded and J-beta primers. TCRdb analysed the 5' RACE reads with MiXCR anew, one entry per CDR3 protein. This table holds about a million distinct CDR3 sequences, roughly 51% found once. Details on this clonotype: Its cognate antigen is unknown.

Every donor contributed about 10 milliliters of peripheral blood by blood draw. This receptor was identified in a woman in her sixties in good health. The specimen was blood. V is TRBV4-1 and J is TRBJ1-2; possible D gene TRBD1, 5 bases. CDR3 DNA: TGCGCCAGCAGCCAAGTCGCGACAGCTAAAGCCGGCTACACCTTC. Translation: CASSQVATAKAGYTF.